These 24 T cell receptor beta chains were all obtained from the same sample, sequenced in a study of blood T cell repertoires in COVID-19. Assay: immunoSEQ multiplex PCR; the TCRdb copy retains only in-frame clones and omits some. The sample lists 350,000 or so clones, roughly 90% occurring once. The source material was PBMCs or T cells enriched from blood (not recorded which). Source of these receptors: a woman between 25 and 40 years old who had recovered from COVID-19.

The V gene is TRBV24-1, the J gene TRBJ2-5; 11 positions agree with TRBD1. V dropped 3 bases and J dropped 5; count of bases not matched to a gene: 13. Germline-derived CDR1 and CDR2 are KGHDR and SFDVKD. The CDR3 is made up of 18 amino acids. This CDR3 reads CATSDTADRTGGGETQYF. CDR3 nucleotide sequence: TGTGCCACCAGTGATACAGCGGACAGGACAGGGGGCGGGGAGACCCAGTACTTC.

The CDR3 coding sequence is TGTGCCAGCTCACCCCGGTCCGGGACTGAGGGAAACACCATATATTTT. Translation gives CASSPRSGTEGNTIYF. V gene TRBV18 combines with J gene TRBJ1-3, with a possible D match to TRBD1 (5 bases). The length of the CDR3 is 16 residues. The germline V gene has CDR1 KGHSH and CDR2 LQKENI. The V gene lost 3 bases and the J gene lost 4 bases, with 16 bases spanning the gap. The whole variable domain, remainder taken from reference TRBV18 and TRBJ1-3, is NAGVMQNPRHLVRRRGQEARLRCSPMKGHSHVYWYRQLPEEGLKFMVYLQKENIIDESGMPKERFSAEFPKEGPSILRIQQVVRGDSAAYFCASSPRSGTEGNTIYFGEGSWLTVV.

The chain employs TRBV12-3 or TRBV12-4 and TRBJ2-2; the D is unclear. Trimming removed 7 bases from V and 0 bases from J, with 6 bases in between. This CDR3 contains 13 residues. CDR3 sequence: CASTRSNTGELFF. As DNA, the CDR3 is TGTGCCAGCACCAGATCGAACACCGGGGAGCTGTTTTTT.

The chain's CDR3 is CASSPSPPLAATDTQYF. DNA of the CDR3: TGTGCCAGCAGCCCCTCCCCCCCACTAGCGGCTACAGATACGCAGTATTTT. The chain couples TRBV7-9 to TRBJ2-3; 8 bases fit TRBD2. The trim removed 5 bases at V and 3 bases at J, leaving 13 bases unmatched. The CDR3 is 17 residues long. CDR1 and CDR2 (germline): SEHNR, FQNEAQ (reference sequence).

The CDR3, as DNA: TGTGCCAGCAGCTCTGGACAGTTCTATGGCTACACCTTC. Protein product: CASSSGQFYGYTF. The rearrangement uses TRBV28 and TRBJ1-2; possible D gene TRBD1, 6 bases. Germline CDR1 and CDR2: MDHEN and SYDVKM. V was cut by 6 bases and J by 4 bases, with 12 bases left in between. This CDR3 is 13 amino acids long.

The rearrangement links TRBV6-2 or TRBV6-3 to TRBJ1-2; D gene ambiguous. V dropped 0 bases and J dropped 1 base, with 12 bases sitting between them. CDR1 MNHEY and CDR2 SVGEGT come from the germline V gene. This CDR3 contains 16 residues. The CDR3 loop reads CASSYSRTEINYGYTF. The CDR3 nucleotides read TGTGCCAGCAGTTACTCGAGAACGGAGATTAACTATGGCTACACCTTC.

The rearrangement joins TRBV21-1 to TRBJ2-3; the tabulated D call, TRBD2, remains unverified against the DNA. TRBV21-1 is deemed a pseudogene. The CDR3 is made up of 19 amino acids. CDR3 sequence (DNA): TGTGCCAGCACCCGGACCACCAGGACTAGCGGGAGACAGAAGGATACGCAGTATTTT. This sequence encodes CASTRTTRTSGRQKDTQYF.

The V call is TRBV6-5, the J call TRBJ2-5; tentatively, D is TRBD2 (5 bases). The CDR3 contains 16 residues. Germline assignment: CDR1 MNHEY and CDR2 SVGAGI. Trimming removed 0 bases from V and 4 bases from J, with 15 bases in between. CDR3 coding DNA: TGTGCCAGCAGTTACTCGGCGGGCGACGGCAGAGAGACCCAGTACTTC. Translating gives CASSYSAGDGRETQYF.

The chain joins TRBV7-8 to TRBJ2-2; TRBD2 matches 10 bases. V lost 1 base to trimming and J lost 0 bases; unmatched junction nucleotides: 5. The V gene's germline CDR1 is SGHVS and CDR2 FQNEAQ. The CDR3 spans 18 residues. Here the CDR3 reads CASSLVYTSGANTGELFF. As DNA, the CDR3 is TGTGCCAGCAGCTTAGTTTATACTAGCGGGGCGAACACCGGGGAGCTGTTTTTT. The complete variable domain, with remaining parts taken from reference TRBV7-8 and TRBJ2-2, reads GAGVSQSPRYKVAKRGQDVALRCDPISGHVSLFWYQQALGQGPEFLTYFQNEAQLDKSGLPSDRFFAERPEGSVSTLKIQRTQQEDSAVYLCASSLVYTSGANTGELFFGEGSRLTVL.

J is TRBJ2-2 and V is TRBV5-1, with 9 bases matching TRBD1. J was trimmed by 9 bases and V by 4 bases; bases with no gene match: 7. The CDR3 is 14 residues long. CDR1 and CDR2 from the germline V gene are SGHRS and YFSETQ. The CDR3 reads CASSGGTGTRELFF. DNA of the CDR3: TGCGCCAGCAGCGGGGGGACAGGGACCCGGGAGCTGTTTTTT.

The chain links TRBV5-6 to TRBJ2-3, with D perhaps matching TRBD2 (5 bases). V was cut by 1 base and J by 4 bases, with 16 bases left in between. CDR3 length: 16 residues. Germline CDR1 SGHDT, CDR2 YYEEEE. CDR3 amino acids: CASSLPDRTGADTQYF. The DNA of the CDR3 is TGTGCCAGCAGCTTGCCTGATCGTACCGGGGCAGATACGCAGTATTTT.

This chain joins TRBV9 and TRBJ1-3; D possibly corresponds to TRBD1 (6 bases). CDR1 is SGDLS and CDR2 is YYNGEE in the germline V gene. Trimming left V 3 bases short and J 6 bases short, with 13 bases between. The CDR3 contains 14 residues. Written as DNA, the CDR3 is TGTGCCAGCAGCGCGACGGGACAAGCAAACACCATATATTTT. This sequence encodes CASSATGQANTIYF. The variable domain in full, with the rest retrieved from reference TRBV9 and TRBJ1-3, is DSGVTQTPKHLITATGQRVTLRCSPRSGDLSVYWYQQSLDQGLQFLIQYYNGEERAKGNILERFSAQQFPDLHSELNLSSLELGDSALYFCASSATGQANTIYFGEGSWLTVV.

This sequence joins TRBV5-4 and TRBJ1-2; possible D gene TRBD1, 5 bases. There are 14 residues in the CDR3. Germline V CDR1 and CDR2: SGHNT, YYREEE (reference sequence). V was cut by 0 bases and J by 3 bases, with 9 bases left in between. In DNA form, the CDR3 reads TGTGCCAGCAGCTTGGACCAGGGATACTATGGCTACACCTTC. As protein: CASSLDQGYYGYTF.

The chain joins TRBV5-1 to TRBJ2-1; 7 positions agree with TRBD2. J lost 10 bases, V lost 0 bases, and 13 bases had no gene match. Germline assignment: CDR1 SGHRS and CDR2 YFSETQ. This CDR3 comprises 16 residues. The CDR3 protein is CASSLEGQGGLWEQFF. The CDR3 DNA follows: TGCGCCAGCAGCTTGGAGGGCCAGGGAGGGCTCTGGGAGCAGTTCTTC.

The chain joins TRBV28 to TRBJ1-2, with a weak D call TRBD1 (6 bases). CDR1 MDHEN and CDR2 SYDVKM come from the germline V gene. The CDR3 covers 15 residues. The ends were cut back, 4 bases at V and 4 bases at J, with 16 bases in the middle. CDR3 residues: CASSSYRVSVYGYTF. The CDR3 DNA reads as TGTGCCAGCAGTTCGTACAGGGTTTCGGTCTATGGCTACACCTTC.

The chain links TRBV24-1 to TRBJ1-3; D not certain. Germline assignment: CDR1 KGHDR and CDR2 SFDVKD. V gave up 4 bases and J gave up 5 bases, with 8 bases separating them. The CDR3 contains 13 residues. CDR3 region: CATSESVRNTIYF. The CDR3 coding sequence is TGTGCCACCAGTGAGTCTGTTAGAAACACCATATATTTT.

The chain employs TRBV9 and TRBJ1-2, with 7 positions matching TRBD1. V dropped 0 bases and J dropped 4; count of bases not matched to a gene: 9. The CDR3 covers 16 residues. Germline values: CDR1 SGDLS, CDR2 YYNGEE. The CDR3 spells CASSVGRAGGSYGYTF. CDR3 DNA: TGTGCCAGCAGCGTAGGTCGAGCAGGGGGGAGCTATGGCTACACCTTC.

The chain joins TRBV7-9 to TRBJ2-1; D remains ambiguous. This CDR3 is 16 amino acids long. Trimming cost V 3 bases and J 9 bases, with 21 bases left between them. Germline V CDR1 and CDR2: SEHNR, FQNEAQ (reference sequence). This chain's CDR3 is CASSLGPPQVRGEQFF. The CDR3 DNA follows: TGTGCCAGCAGCTTGGGTCCCCCTCAGGTTCGTGGTGAGCAGTTCTTC.

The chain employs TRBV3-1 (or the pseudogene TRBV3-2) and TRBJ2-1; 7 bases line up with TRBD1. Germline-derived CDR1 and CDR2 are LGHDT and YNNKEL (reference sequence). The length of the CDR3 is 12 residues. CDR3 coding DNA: TGTGCGGCCGGGACAGCAGACAATGAGCAGTTCTTC. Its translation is CAAGTADNEQFF.

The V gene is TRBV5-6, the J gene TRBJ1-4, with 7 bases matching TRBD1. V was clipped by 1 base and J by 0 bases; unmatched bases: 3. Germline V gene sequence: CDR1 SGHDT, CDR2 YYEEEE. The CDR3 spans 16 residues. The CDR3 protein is CASSLTGDATNEKLFF. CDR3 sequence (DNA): TGTGCCAGCAGCTTGACAGGGGACGCAACTAATGAAAAACTGTTTTTT.

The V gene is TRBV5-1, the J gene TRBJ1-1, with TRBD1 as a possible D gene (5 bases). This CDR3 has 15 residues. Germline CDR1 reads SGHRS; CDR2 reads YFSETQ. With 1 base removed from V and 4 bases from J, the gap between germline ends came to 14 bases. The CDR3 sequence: CASSLLGDGGTEAFF. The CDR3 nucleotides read TGCGCCAGCAGCTTGTTGGGGGACGGGGGCACTGAAGCTTTCTTT.

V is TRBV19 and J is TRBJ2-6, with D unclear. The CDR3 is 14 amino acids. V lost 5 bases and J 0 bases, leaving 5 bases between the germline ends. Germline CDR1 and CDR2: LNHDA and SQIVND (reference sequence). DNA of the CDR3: TGTGCCAGTAGTTTATCCTCTGGGGCCAACGTCCTGACTTTC. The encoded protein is CASSLSSGANVLTF.

The CDR3 nucleotides are TGTGCCAGCATCACAGGGCCTGGCTCCTACGAGCAGTACTTC. It is translated as CASITGPGSYEQYF. The gene calls are TRBV28 and TRBJ2-7; maybe TRBD1 (6 bases). The germline CDR1 and CDR2 sequences are MDHEN and SYDVKM. This CDR3 is 14 amino acids long. V was shortened by 7 bases and J by 0 bases, with 13 bases between the two germline ends.

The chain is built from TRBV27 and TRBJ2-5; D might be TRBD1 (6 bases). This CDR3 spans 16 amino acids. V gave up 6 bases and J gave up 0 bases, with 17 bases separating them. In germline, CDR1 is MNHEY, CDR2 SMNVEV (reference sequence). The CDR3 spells CASRLGSGTNQETQYF. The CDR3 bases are TGTGCCAGCAGACTGGGGTCCGGGACAAACCAAGAGACCCAGTACTTC.